The clone carrying this TCR beta chain occurred once. Here immunoSEQ multiplex PCR was the method, and the copy in TCRdb shows in-frame clones only, minus some. The table includes more than 300,000 clones, 91% detected once. V was trimmed by 5 bases and J by 5 bases, leaving 15 bases between them. The CDR3 has 14 amino acids. Germline V gene data show CDR1 as LGHDT and CDR2 as YNNKEL (reference sequence). The data belong to a study of blood T cell repertoires in COVID-19. Study-wide context: Sources were T cells, B-cell-depleted T cells, or PBMCs; the material itself was cDNA or gDNA.

The TCR was taken from a woman aged 18-29 years who had recovered from COVID-19. Sample: peripheral blood. This chain uses TRBV3-1 (or the pseudogene TRBV3-2) with TRBJ1-1; tentative D call: TRBD1 (5 bases). CDR3 amino acids: CASSTVQGQTEAFF. The CDR3 DNA reads TGTGCCAGCAGCACAGTCCAGGGTCAAACTGAAGCTTTCTTT.